The 24 T cell receptor beta chains below come from one sample, sequenced in a study of T cells in Graves' hyperthyroidism and ophthalmopathy. The TCR beta CDR3 regions underwent amplification using RNA transcripts as the source. The TCR CDR3 first-round RT-PCR relied on the HTBI primer set. TCRdb fed the multiplex PCR reads into MiXCR, producing one record per CDR3 protein. The repertoire holds hundreds of thousands of distinct CDR3 sequences, with around 13% as singletons. The specimen sequenced was blood. The receptor set was obtained from a woman under 30 with Graves' hyperthyroidism.

At least ten counts were recorded for this clonotype. The chain employs TRBV4-1 and TRBJ2-7; tentatively, D is TRBD2 (5 bases). The CDR3 is made up of 13 amino acids. V was cut by 3 bases and J by 3 bases, with 9 bases left in between. The germline CDR1 and CDR2 sequences are MGHRA and YSYEKL. In DNA, the CDR3 is TGCGCCAGCAGCCACCCTGGACTCTACGAGCAGTACTTC. Amino acid sequence: CASSHPGLYEQYF.

The chain is built from TRBV19 and TRBJ1-1; D might be TRBD1 (6 bases). The CDR3 has 12 residues. Trimming removed 8 bases at V and 8 bases at J, with 15 bases between. CDR1 LNHDA and CDR2 SQIVND come from the germline V gene (reference sequence). CDR3 sequence: CASCGFQGEAFF. CDR3 DNA sequence: TGTGCCAGTTGCGGATTCCAGGGGGAAGCTTTCTTT.

This clonotype was observed many times. The chain links TRBV7-2 to TRBJ1-5; D is perhaps TRBD1 (6 bases). The CDR3 loop spans 16 amino acids. Germline V lookup: CDR1 SGHTA, CDR2 FQGNSA. V was clipped by 8 bases and J by 2 bases, with 19 bases between them. CDR3 loop: CASSRVGAGGNQPQHF. CDR3 bases: TGTGCCAGCTCGAGGGTGGGGGCAGGTGGCAATCAGCCCCAGCATTTT.

This clonotype came up many times. The chain's CDR3 is CASSYRPTSLEAGVHYEQYF. CDR3 DNA: TGTGCCAGCAGCTACCGACCAACGTCATTGGAAGCGGGAGTCCACTACGAGCAGTACTTC. The V call is TRBV6-1, the J call TRBJ2-7; 8 bases match TRBD2. Trimming took 6 bases from V and 3 from J; bases not matched to a gene: 25. CDR3 length: 20 residues. Per germline, CDR1 MNHNS and CDR2 SASEGT.

This clonotype showed up many times. The chain has TRBV13 and TRBJ2-1; 7 nucleotides line up with TRBD2. Germline CDR1 and CDR2: PRHDT and FYEKMQ (reference sequence). This CDR3 contains 15 residues. The V and J ends lost 2 bases and 1 base, in that order; junction bases with no gene match: 2. CDR3 nucleotide sequence: TGTGCCAGCAGCTTACGAGCGGGATCCTACAATGAGCAGTTCTTC. Its protein is CASSLRAGSYNEQFF.

The genes are TRBV9 and TRBJ2-1, with 7 bases matching TRBD2. The V and J ends lost 6 bases and 0 bases, in that order; junction bases with no gene match: 6. Germline V gene data show CDR1 as SGDLS and CDR2 as YYNGEE. CDR3 length: 15 residues. This chain's CDR3 is CASTVGGSSYNEQFF. Here the CDR3 DNA reads TGTGCCAGCACGGTGGGGGGGAGCTCCTACAATGAGCAGTTCTTC.

The chain carries TRBV20-1 and TRBJ1-1, with 7 bases fitting TRBD1. Germline lookup yields CDR1 DFQATT and CDR2 SNEGSKA (reference sequence). There are 13 residues in the CDR3. The junction had 6 bases not matched to a gene; V was cut back by 6 bases and J by 2 bases. CDR3 loop: CSARRGVNTEAFF. The CDR3 nucleotides read TGCAGTGCGCGCAGGGGGGTAAACACTGAAGCTTTCTTT.

As to this clonotype: Being one base from a much bigger clone, this may be a read error. The chain couples TRBV3-1 to TRBJ2-7; TRBD2 aligns across 14 bases. The CDR3 length is 16 residues. Germline CDR1 is LGHDT and CDR2 is YNNKEL (reference sequence). CDR3 protein: CTSSHMTSGRVYEQYF. The CDR3 DNA reads as TGTACCAGCAGCCATATGACTAGCGGGAGGGTATACGAGCAGTACTTC.

This clonotype has at least ten counts. The chain carries TRBV11-2 and TRBJ1-5; D perhaps matches TRBD1 (5 bases). The germline V gene has CDR1 SGHAT and CDR2 FQNNGV. Trimming cost V 5 bases and J 9 bases, with 17 bases left between them. The length of the CDR3 is 14 residues. CDR3 protein: CASSLGRGGGPQHF. In nucleotides, the CDR3 is TGTGCCAGCAGCCTCGGACGGGGGGGAGGGCCCCAGCATTTT.

The V call is TRBV15, the J call TRBJ2-2; tentative D call: TRBD2 (6 bases). CDR3 length equals 14 residues. Trimming pared 5 bases from V and 2 bases from J, leaving 9 bases between. Germline CDR1 reads LNHNV; CDR2 reads YYDKDF (reference sequence). This chain's CDR3 is CATSSGGNTGELFF. CDR3 nucleotide sequence: TGTGCCACCAGCTCCGGGGGAAACACCGGGGAGCTGTTTTTT.

V is TRBV10-3 and J is TRBJ1-1; TRBD1 is a possible D gene (5 bases). The CDR3 contains 12 residues. CDR1 and CDR2 (germline): ENHRY, SYGVKD. V was clipped by 10 bases and J by 5 bases, with 14 bases between them. In DNA, the CDR3 is TGTGCCACTCGGACCAGGGAAACTGAAGCTTTCTTT. Its translation is CATRTRETEAFF.

In its sample, this clonotype was seen a few times. The chain employs TRBV5-1 and TRBJ2-5; a possible D gene is TRBD2 (6 bases). The V and J ends lost 5 bases and 2 bases respectively, with 16 bases between them. This CDR3 has 15 amino acids. Per germline, CDR1 SGHRS and CDR2 YFSETQ. The CDR3 spells CASRENAGPQETQYF. CDR3 in DNA: TGCGCCAGCAGAGAGAATGCGGGGCCTCAAGAGACCCAGTACTTC.

This clonotype has at least ten counts. V and J are TRBV12-3 or TRBV12-4 and TRBJ2-3; 7 bases are a match to TRBD2. J lost 4 bases, V lost 3 bases, and 7 bases had no gene match. The CDR3 sequence is 15 residues long. The CDR3 sequence is CASSFLAGEADTQYF. The CDR3 region has the DNA TGTGCCAGCAGTTTCCTCGCGGGAGAGGCAGATACGCAGTATTTT.

In this sample, this clonotype turned up many times. The J gene is TRBJ2-7, the V gene TRBV7-2; 11 bases fit TRBD2. Germline V gene lookup returns CDR1 SGHTA and CDR2 FQGNSA. V gave up 4 bases and J gave up 2 bases; unmatched junction bases: 10. CDR3 size: 17 residues. The CDR3 DNA reads as TGTGCCAGCAGCTGGGGTGGTAGCGGGAGGGCAACCTACGAGCAGTACTTC. Encoded protein: CASSWGGSGRATYEQYF.

The gene calls are TRBV28 and TRBJ2-2, with 9 bases aligning to TRBD2. The junction had 5 bases not matched to a gene; V was cut back by 5 bases and J by 1 base. This CDR3 has 16 amino acids. Per germline, CDR1 MDHEN and CDR2 SYDVKM. The DNA of the CDR3 is TGTGCCAGCAGTCCCGGGACTAGCTTGAACACCGGGGAGCTGTTTTTT. The encoded protein is CASSPGTSLNTGELFF.

This clonotype was detected only a few times. The chain links TRBV9 to TRBJ2-1; weak D call: TRBD2 (6 bases). CDR1 and CDR2 (germline): SGDLS, YYNGEE. The CDR3 has 16 amino acids. V lost 2 bases, J lost 1 base, and 13 bases lay in between. The CDR3 here is CASSVRDSFSYNEQFF. In nucleotides, the CDR3 is TGTGCCAGCAGCGTGAGGGACTCGTTTTCCTACAATGAGCAGTTCTTC.

The chain couples TRBV6-2 or TRBV6-3 to TRBJ2-7, with 9 nucleotides matching TRBD1. J gave up 4 bases and V 4 bases, and 11 bases lay outside the gene matches. Per germline, CDR1 MNHEY and CDR2 SVGEGT. The CDR3 totals 16 residues. Here the CDR3 reads CASSSSGTGQGYEQYF. In DNA, the CDR3 is TGTGCCAGCAGTTCCTCCGGGACAGGGCAGGGGTACGAGCAGTACTTC.

This chain uses TRBV29-1 with TRBJ1-1, with 7 nucleotides matching TRBD1. Trimming removed 6 bases from V and 3 bases from J; junction bases left unmatched: 1. CDR1 and CDR2 (germline): SQVTM, ANQGSEA. This CDR3 region has 11 residues. CDR3 amino acids: CSVTGHTEAFF. The CDR3 nucleotides are TGCAGCGTGACAGGGCACACTGAAGCTTTCTTT.

This clonotype was detected many times. This CDR3 is CASSLVDGTVYYEQYF. CDR3 DNA sequence: TGTGCCAGCAGCTTGGTAGACGGGACTGTCTACTACGAGCAGTACTTC. The chain joins TRBV5-4 to TRBJ2-7; the D gene is possibly TRBD2 (6 bases). The germline V gene encodes CDR1 SGHNT and CDR2 YYREEE (reference sequence). V was clipped by 0 bases and J by 3 bases, with 16 bases between them. The CDR3 covers 16 residues.

In DNA form, the CDR3 reads TGTGCCAGTAGTATAGATCGTATCGAGCAGTTCTTC. Amino acids: CASSIDRIEQFF. V usage is TRBV19 and J usage is TRBJ2-1; no definite D call. The length of the CDR3 is 12 residues. From germline, CDR1 is LNHDA and CDR2 SQIVND (reference sequence). With 0 bases removed from V and 10 bases from J, the gap between germline ends came to 7 bases. Supplemented by reference TRBV19 and TRBJ2-1, the full variable domain reads DGGITQSPKYLFRKEGQNVTLSCEQNLNHDAMYWYRQDPGQGLRLIYYSQIVNDFQKGDIAEGYSVSREKKESFPLTVTSAQKNPTAFYLCASSIDRIEQFFGPGTRLTVL.

The gene calls are TRBV3-1 and TRBJ1-6; 7 bases are a match to TRBD1. V was pared by 4 bases and J by 17 bases, with 8 bases of the junction left unmatched. From germline, CDR1 is LGHDT and CDR2 YNNKEL (reference sequence). The CDR3 extends over 12 amino acids. The CDR3 region is CASSPHQGVVHF. The CDR3 bases are TGTGCCAGCAGCCCACACCAGGGGGTAGTCCACTTT.

The chain has TRBV27 and TRBJ1-1; TRBD1 is a possible D gene (6 bases). The length of the CDR3 is 15 residues. The germline V gene has CDR1 MNHEY and CDR2 SMNVEV (reference sequence). Trimming cost V 4 bases and J 3 bases, with 15 bases left between them. The CDR3 DNA reads TGTGCCAGCAGTTACAACTCGGACAGCCACACTGAAGCTTTCTTT. This gives the protein CASSYNSDSHTEAFF.

This clonotype occurred many times. The chain couples TRBV27 to TRBJ1-2, with 7 bases that match TRBD1. J was trimmed by 4 bases and V by 6 bases; bases with no gene match: 5. This CDR3 is built from 13 residues. Germline CDR1 is MNHEY and CDR2 is SMNVEV (reference sequence). In DNA, the CDR3 is TGTGCCAGCAGCCCGGGACAGTTCTATGGCTACACCTTC. As protein: CASSPGQFYGYTF.

This clonotype was counted between two and nine times. Written as DNA, the CDR3 is TGTGCCAGCAGAGCCGGGACTAGCGTCTTTGAGCAGTACTTC. Translating gives CASRAGTSVFEQYF. J is TRBJ2-7 and V is TRBV7-9, with 10 positions matching TRBD2. Germline CDR1 and CDR2: SEHNR and FQNEAQ (reference sequence). CDR3 length: 14 amino acids. J lost 7 bases, V lost 6 bases, and 9 bases had no gene match.